The 6 T cell receptor beta chains reported below all come from one sample, sequenced in a study of radiotherapy plus CTLA-4 blockade in lung cancer. Only in-frame clones appear in the TCRdb table, and some are missing; sequencing was by immunoSEQ multiplex PCR. This sample yields over 35,000 clones, of which over 60% are seen a single time; approximately 2.4% belongs to the top ten. This sample comprised peripheral blood, obtained from a patient treated with radiotherapy plus ipilimumab. The receptor set was obtained from a human donor with non-small cell lung cancer whose response to radiotherapy plus ipilimumab could not be evaluated.

The chain recombines TRBV7-2 with TRBJ2-7; 8 bases map to TRBD2. From germline, CDR1 is SGHTA and CDR2 FQGNSA. CDR3 size: 16 residues. V was clipped by 0 bases and J by 3 bases; unmatched bases: 7. CDR3: CASSLAMAGGYYEQYF. The DNA for the CDR3 is TGTGCCAGCAGCTTAGCTATGGCGGGAGGATACTACGAGCAGTACTTC.

The chain carries TRBV7-3 and TRBJ2-6; D possibly corresponds to TRBD2 (5 bases). V lost 5 bases and J 0 bases, leaving 8 bases between the germline ends. CDR3 length equals 15 residues. Germline CDR1 SGHTA, CDR2 FQGTGA. CDR3 nucleotide sequence: TGTGCCAGCAGCCTAGGACTCTCTGGGGCCAACGTCCTGACTTTC. Protein product: CASSLGLSGANVLTF.

The CDR3 reads CASSLQGGKTEAFF. In DNA, the CDR3 is TGTGCCAGCAGCTTACAGGGTGGTAAAACTGAAGCTTTCTTT. This sequence joins TRBV13 and TRBJ1-1; a weak D match, TRBD1 (5 bases). The CDR3 has 14 amino acids. The V gene's germline CDR1 is PRHDT and CDR2 FYEKMQ (reference sequence). V shed 2 bases and J shed 5 bases, with 12 bases lying between them.

The chain has TRBV7-9 and TRBJ2-1, with 7 bases lining up with TRBD2. This CDR3 comprises 16 residues. V lost 5 bases and J lost 3; bases outside the gene matches: 10. Germline V gene sequence: CDR1 SEHNR, CDR2 FQNEAQ (reference sequence). For the CDR3, the DNA is TGTGCCAGCAGCGCACCGGTGGGGGGGGTCTACAATGAGCAGTTCTTC. Encoded protein: CASSAPVGGVYNEQFF.

The V gene is TRBV4-1, the J gene TRBJ1-1; the D gene is possibly TRBD1 (5 bases). CDR3 length: 15 residues. The ends were cut back, 5 bases at V and 1 base at J, with 14 bases in the middle. The germline V gene has CDR1 MGHRA and CDR2 YSYEKL. CDR3 DNA sequence: TGCGCCAGCAGCGGTAGTAGGGGAGGGAACACTGAAGCTTTCTTT. As protein: CASSGSRGGNTEAFF.

The chain is built from TRBV9 and TRBJ1-1, with a possible D match to TRBD1 (5 bases). This CDR3 has 14 residues. V dropped 6 bases and J dropped 1 base, with 13 bases sitting between them. The germline gives CDR1 SGDLS, CDR2 YYNGEE. The CDR3: CASTQGVQNTEAFF. Written as DNA, the CDR3 is TGTGCCAGCACCCAAGGGGTGCAGAACACTGAAGCTTTCTTT.